Listed below are T cell receptor beta chains from one sample, sequenced in a study of blood T cell repertoires in COVID-19. Data came from immunoSEQ multiplex PCR; TCRdb stores just in-frame clones and leaves some out. The table records approximately 280,000 clones, around 86% of them present only once. Sequenced: peripheral blood. The receptors shown here come from a man aged 45 to 65 with acute or convalescent COVID-19. The conserved cysteine and the conserved F or W are not part of the CDR3 here. Each record gives: V gene, J gene, CDR3 length, CDR3 protein.

v_call: TRBV18
j_call: TRBJ1-1
cdr3_length: 12
cdr3_aa: ASSLTGENTEAF

v_call: TRBV7-9
j_call: TRBJ2-7
cdr3_length: 13
cdr3_aa: ASSLARGTGDEQY

v_call: TRBV4-1
j_call: TRBJ2-3
cdr3_length: 13
cdr3_aa: ASSRQRASTDTQY

v_call: TRBV19
j_call: TRBJ1-5
cdr3_length: 13
cdr3_aa: ASSTIGGGGQPQH

v_call: TRBV5-1
j_call: TRBJ1-1
cdr3_length: 14
cdr3_aa: ASSWGRAKMNTEAF

v_call: TRBV2
j_call: TRBJ1-1
cdr3_length: 13
cdr3_aa: ASYSIGTVNTEAF

v_call: TRBV30
j_call: TRBJ1-5
cdr3_length: 18
cdr3_aa: AWGDRAKITPPLSCRPQH

v_call: TRBV6-6
j_call: TRBJ2-1
cdr3_length: 14
cdr3_aa: ASSYLPGGQLNEQF

v_call: TRBV4-1
j_call: TRBJ2-2
cdr3_length: 14
cdr3_aa: ASSHPSGGAVGELF

v_call: TRBV2
j_call: TRBJ1-5
cdr3_length: 11
cdr3_aa: ASWTEGDQPQH

v_call: TRBV5-1
j_call: TRBJ1-4
cdr3_length: 12
cdr3_aa: ASSGGTQEEKLF

v_call: TRBV18
j_call: TRBJ2-3
cdr3_length: 15
cdr3_aa: ASSPPGPSGGRDTQY

v_call: TRBV30
j_call: TRBJ1-2
cdr3_length: 12
cdr3_aa: AWSTPTATYGYT

v_call: TRBV7-6
j_call: TRBJ2-7
cdr3_length: 14
cdr3_aa: ASSLGLTVSFYEQY

v_call: TRBV6-5
j_call: TRBJ1-3
cdr3_length: 13
cdr3_aa: ASSTHHRAGNTIY

v_call: TRBV10-1
j_call: TRBJ1-1
cdr3_length: 13
cdr3_aa: ASSHTRDRWSEAF

v_call: TRBV6-5
j_call: TRBJ2-2
cdr3_length: 13
cdr3_aa: ATSSGGPDTGELF

v_call: TRBV7-2
j_call: TRBJ2-3
cdr3_length: 11
cdr3_aa: ASSPSSTDTQY

v_call: TRBV2
j_call: TRBJ2-1
cdr3_length: 10
cdr3_aa: ASSGTPVGQF

v_call: TRBV18
j_call: TRBJ1-6
cdr3_length: 14
cdr3_aa: ASSPTSSFYNSPLH

v_call: TRBV5-1
j_call: TRBJ2-1
cdr3_length: 15
cdr3_aa: ASSSPYSGGSLNEQF

v_call: TRBV19
j_call: TRBJ2-5
cdr3_length: 11
cdr3_aa: ASSMRGSETQY

v_call: TRBV27
j_call: TRBJ2-5
cdr3_length: 12
cdr3_aa: ASSLSAGRETQY

v_call: TRBV5-1
j_call: TRBJ2-3
cdr3_length: 14
cdr3_aa: ASSLGGLAGTDTQY

v_call: TRBV10-3
j_call: TRBJ2-1
cdr3_length: 13
cdr3_aa: AISEARDSHNEQF

v_call: TRBV7-9
j_call: TRBJ1-1
cdr3_length: 13
cdr3_aa: ASSLAETGNTEAF

v_call: TRBV14
j_call: TRBJ2-7
cdr3_length: 14
cdr3_aa: ASSQDRMYGANEQY

v_call: TRBV5-4
j_call: TRBJ2-1
cdr3_length: 13
cdr3_aa: ASSSVDRVYNEQF

v_call: TRBV27
j_call: TRBJ1-6
cdr3_length: 11
cdr3_aa: SPQGQPNSPLH

v_call: TRBV2
j_call: TRBJ2-7
cdr3_length: 13
cdr3_aa: ASSSRTGGSYEQY

v_call: TRBV19
j_call: TRBJ1-1
cdr3_length: 14
cdr3_aa: ASSIGTGGLNTEAF

v_call: TRBV11-2
j_call: TRBJ2-2
cdr3_length: 14
cdr3_aa: ASSLSPGGFTGELF

v_call: TRBV12-3/TRBV12-4
j_call: TRBJ1-1
cdr3_length: 11
cdr3_aa: ASSLKGATEAF

v_call: TRBV10-2
j_call: TRBJ1-2
cdr3_length: 12
cdr3_aa: ASSELGQGDGYT

v_call: TRBV5-1
j_call: TRBJ2-7
cdr3_length: 13
cdr3_aa: ASSLDSGGLYEQY

v_call: TRBV3-1/TRBV3-2
j_call: TRBJ1-6
cdr3_length: 14
cdr3_aa: ASSQDQQGKNSPLH

v_call: TRBV25-1
j_call: TRBJ1-6
cdr3_length: 11
cdr3_aa: ASNGSGRSTLH

v_call: TRBV30
j_call: TRBJ1-2
cdr3_length: 11
cdr3_aa: AWRETGSRGYT

v_call: TRBV10-3
j_call: TRBJ2-5
cdr3_length: 9
cdr3_aa: ASRQEETQY

v_call: TRBV9
j_call: TRBJ2-3
cdr3_length: 13
cdr3_aa: ASSVGRGSTDTQY

v_call: TRBV18
j_call: TRBJ2-2
cdr3_length: 12
cdr3_aa: ASSPPTRVGELF

v_call: TRBV5-1
j_call: TRBJ2-2
cdr3_length: 13
cdr3_aa: ASSLRDTNTGELF

v_call: TRBV4-2
j_call: TRBJ2-1
cdr3_length: 15
cdr3_aa: ASSQGLSGGGYNEQF

v_call: TRBV5-6
j_call: TRBJ2-7
cdr3_length: 11
cdr3_aa: ASSLDTIYEQY

v_call: TRBV7-6
j_call: TRBJ1-1
cdr3_length: 15
cdr3_aa: ASSPRGAEGLNTEAF